Listed below are T cell receptor beta chains from one sample, sequenced in a study of shared clonotypes between healthy human individuals. TCRdb's table, derived via immunoSEQ multiplex PCR, lists solely in-frame clones and lacks some. This table holds 950,000 to 1,300,000 clones, around four fifths found once. Sequencing was performed on memory CD4+ T cells sorted from blood. The receptors come from a man younger than 35 in good health. The CDR3 runs from the conserved cysteine through the conserved F or W. A D gene is named only where the DNA matches it firmly. A row's size may be missing; if present it is once, few, many or a size class.

len	v_gene	abundance	j_gene	d_gene	CDR3aa	CDR3nt
15	TRBV2	.	TRBJ2-3	.	CASARLSGRTDTQYF	TGTGCCAGCGCCCGTCTGAGCGGACGCACAGATACGCAGTATTTT
16	TRBV11-2	.	TRBJ2-7	.	CASSSIKDDRRLGQYF	TGTGCCAGCAGCTCGATCAAAGACGACAGAAGGCTCGGGCAGTACTTC
14	TRBV18	few	TRBJ1-6	TRBD1	CASSQETGGSPLHF	TGTGCCAGCTCACAGGAAACAGGGGGTTCACCCCTCCACTTT
13	TRBV5-1	.	TRBJ1-2	.	CASSVDAVGGYTF	TGCGCCAGCAGCGTTGACGCGGTGGGCGGCTACACCTTC
16	TRBV9	.	TRBJ2-1	.	CASSASLAVPYNEQFF	TGTGCCAGCAGCGCAAGTCTAGCTGTGCCTTACAATGAGCAGTTCTTC
14	TRBV7-9	.	TRBJ1-6	TRBD1	CASSSGTGRLSLHF	TGTGCCAGCAGCTCCGGGACAGGGAGGTTGTCCCTCCACTTT
14	TRBV5-1	.	TRBJ1-1	TRBD1	CASSYGQGRTEAFF	TGCGCCAGCAGCTACGGACAGGGGAGAACTGAAGCTTTCTTT
15	TRBV11-2	few	TRBJ2-7	.	CASSLEPQRIYEQYF	TGTGCCAGCAGCTTAGAGCCCCAGCGGATCTACGAGCAGTACTTC
13	TRBV29-1	once	TRBJ2-5	.	CSVEVDSSQTQYF	TGCAGCGTTGAGGTGGACTCGTCCCAGACCCAGTACTTC
15	TRBV28	.	TRBJ2-7	TRBD1	CASSPPGQGAREQYF	TGTGCCAGCAGCCCCCCCGGACAGGGGGCACGTGAGCAGTACTTC
15	TRBV6-5	.	TRBJ2-2	.	CASSKRAANTGELFF	TGTGCCAGCAGTAAACGGGCCGCAAACACCGGGGAGCTGTTTTTT